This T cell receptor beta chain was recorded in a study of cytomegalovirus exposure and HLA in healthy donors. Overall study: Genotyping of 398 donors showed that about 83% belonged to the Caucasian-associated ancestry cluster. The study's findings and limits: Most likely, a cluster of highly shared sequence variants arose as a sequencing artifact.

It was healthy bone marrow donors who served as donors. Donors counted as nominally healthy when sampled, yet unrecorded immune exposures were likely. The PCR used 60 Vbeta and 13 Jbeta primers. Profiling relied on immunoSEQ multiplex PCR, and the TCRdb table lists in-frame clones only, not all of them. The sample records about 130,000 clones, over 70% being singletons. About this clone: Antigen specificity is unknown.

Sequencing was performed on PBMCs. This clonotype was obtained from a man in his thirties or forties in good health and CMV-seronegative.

The CDR3 spells CASSQEPGGINSPLHF. CDR3 DNA sequence: TGTGCCAGCAGCCAAGAACCAGGGGGGATTAATTCACCCCTCCACTTT. The chain is built from TRBV4-2 and TRBJ1-6, with TRBD1 matching over 7 bases. CDR3 size: 16 residues. V lost 0 bases and J lost 6; bases outside the gene matches: 5. Germline V gene data show CDR1 as LGHNA and CDR2 as YNFKEQ.